Presented here are 6 T cell receptor beta chains from one specimen sequenced in a study of cytomegalovirus exposure and HLA in healthy donors. Primers included in the PCR were 60 Vbeta and 13 Jbeta primers. The method was immunoSEQ multiplex PCR; TCRdb's version includes in-frame clones alone and lacks a portion of them. Altogether 95,000 to 100,000 clones are present, roughly 80% being singletons, with the ten largest covering 7.1%. The sample taken for sequencing was PBMCs. These receptors were collected from a middle-aged man in good health and CMV-seropositive.

This clone appeared a single time. The chain links TRBV19 to TRBJ1-4; TRBD1 matches at 7 bases. The germline V gene encodes CDR1 LNHDA and CDR2 SQIVND (reference sequence). The CDR3 has 14 residues. V shed 7 bases, J shed 7 bases, and the junction held 9 bases outside the gene matches. The CDR3 sequence is CASTGRQGREKLFF. The CDR3 bases are TGTGCCAGTACTGGGAGACAGGGCCGTGAAAAACTGTTTTTT. Using reference TRBV19 and TRBJ1-4 for the parts outside the CDR3, the full variable domain is DGGITQSPKYLFRKEGQNVTLSCEQNLNHDAMYWYRQDPGQGLRLIYYSQIVNDFQKGDIAEGYSVSREKKESFPLTVTSAQKNPTAFYLCASTGRQGREKLFFGSGTQLSVL.

The rearrangement uses TRBV5-8 and TRBJ2-2; 9 bases are shared with TRBD1. CDR3 length: 17 residues. Trimming removed 1 base from V and 1 base from J; junction bases left unmatched: 5. Germline lookup yields CDR1 SGHTS and CDR2 YDEGEE. CDR3 DNA sequence: TGTGCCAGCAGCTTGCAACAGGGGGCCTTGAACACCGGGGAGCTGTTTTTT. It yields the protein CASSLQQGALNTGELFF.

The chain couples TRBV5-8 to TRBJ1-5, with 9 positions matching TRBD1. CDR1 and CDR2 (germline): SGHTS, YDEGEE. V lost 4 bases, J lost 2 bases, and 10 bases stayed unmatched. The CDR3 spans 17 residues. CDR3 coding DNA: TGTGCCAGCAGCCAATTTCGGACAGGGGAAGGCAATCAGCCCCAGCATTTT. It encodes CASSQFRTGEGNQPQHF.

The genes are TRBV7-2 and TRBJ2-5, with D tentatively TRBD2 (6 bases). Germline CDR1 and CDR2: SGHTA and FQGNSA. The CDR3 is 15 residues long. V lost 5 bases and J 5 bases, leaving 18 bases between the germline ends. CDR3 in DNA: TGTGCCAGCAGCCGCTTACAAGCGGGCCGGGAGACCCAGTACTTC. This sequence encodes CASSRLQAGRETQYF.

This clone was observed a single time. The CDR3 DNA sequence: TGCAGCGTTGAAACGGCTGCTAGCGGGAGAGGGTACGAGCAGTACTTC. This translates into CSVETAASGRGYEQYF. V gene TRBV29-1 combines with J gene TRBJ2-7, with 10 bases that match TRBD2. The CDR3 runs to 16 residues. Germline V gene sequence: CDR1 SQVTM, CDR2 ANQGSEA. V lost 2 bases to trimming and J lost 4 bases; unmatched junction nucleotides: 11.

This clone was detected a few times. V and J are TRBV6-5 and TRBJ1-1; 9 bases fit TRBD1. Trimming took 6 bases from V and 11 from J; bases not matched to a gene: 4. The CDR3 loop spans 11 amino acids. Germline V CDR1 and CDR2: MNHEY, SVGAGI. As DNA, the CDR3 is TGTGCCAGCAGCACAGGGGGCATCGCTTTCTTT. This translates into CASSTGGIAFF.